The rows below give T cell receptor beta chains drawn from one sample of a study of regulatory and conventional T cells in RAG deficiency. The data were produced by immunoSEQ multiplex PCR, yet TCRdb's version contains in-frame clones alone and is incomplete. The table lists some 8,800 clones, around 94% of them singletons. Input material: CD4+ effector T cells sorted from blood. These receptors were collected from a human donor with RAG deficiency presenting as severe combined immunodeficiency. The CDR3 runs from the conserved cysteine through the conserved F or W. The D gene is left open where the match is weak. Size is stated for part of the rows, as once, few or many counts, or as a class when the clone is expanded.

V	J	D	size	CDR3	DNA
TRBV30	TRBJ2-7	TRBD1	NA	CAWGQGREQYF	TGTGCCTGGGGACAGGGAAGGGAGCAGTACTTC
TRBV13	TRBJ2-5	TRBD1	NA	CASRPRDREGETQYF	TGTGCCAGCAGACCCCGGGACAGGGAGGGAGAGACCCAGTACTTC
TRBV6-1	TRBJ2-3	NA	NA	CASGRELGDTQYF	TGTGCCAGCGGCCGGGAGTTAGGAGATACGCAGTATTTT
TRBV7-6	TRBJ2-3	TRBD1	NA	CASSLGTGGADTQYF	TGTGCCAGCAGCTTGGGGACAGGGGGCGCAGATACGCAGTATTTT
TRBV7-2	TRBJ2-5	TRBD1	NA	CASSSGQGPQETQYF	TGTGCCAGCAGCTCAGGACAGGGCCCCCAAGAGACCCAGTACTTC
TRBV9	TRBJ2-3	NA	NA	CASSVGSSTDTQYF	TGTGCCAGCAGCGTAGGTTCTAGCACAGATACGCAGTATTTT
TRBV30	TRBJ2-2	NA	NA	CAWSKRLSNTGELFF	TGTGCCTGGAGTAAGAGGCTCTCGAACACCGGGGAGCTGTTTTTT
TRBV29-1	TRBJ2-5	TRBD1	NA	CSVDRETQYF	TGCAGCGTGGACAGGGAGACCCAGTACTTC
TRBV2	TRBJ2-7	NA	NA	CATQTGVTYEQYF	TGTGCCACCCAGACGGGGGTAACCTACGAGCAGTACTTC
TRBV27	TRBJ2-5	NA	NA	CASRSQGQETQYF	TGTGCCAGCAGGTCGCAGGGGCAGGAGACCCAGTACTTC
TRBV14	TRBJ2-2	TRBD1	once	CASSQIGQVRTGELFF	TGTGCCAGCAGCCAAATTGGACAGGTTCGCACCGGGGAGCTGTTTTTT
TRBV4-3	TRBJ2-4	NA	few	CASSQVGGRGDIQYF	TGCGCCAGCAGCCAAGTCGGGGGCAGGGGTGACATTCAGTACTTC
TRBV10-3	TRBJ1-1	TRBD1	NA	CAIRQGATEAFF	TGTGCCATCAGACAGGGGGCCACTGAAGCTTTCTTT
TRBV4-1	TRBJ2-1	NA	NA	CASSSDGGEQFF	TGCGCCAGCAGCTCGGACGGCGGTGAGCAGTTCTTC
TRBV4-3	TRBJ1-5	NA	NA	CASSQESLGNNQPQHF	TGCGCCAGCAGCCAAGAATCTCTCGGCAACAATCAGCCCCAGCATTTT
TRBV4-1	TRBJ2-2	NA	NA	CASSQEQVNTGELFF	TGCGCCAGCAGCCAAGAACAGGTGAACACCGGGGAGCTGTTTTTT
TRBV4-3	TRBJ2-3	TRBD1	NA	CASSQGPQGAPPDTQYF	TGCGCCAGCAGCCAAGGGCCTCAGGGGGCCCCCCCAGATACGCAGTATTTT
TRBV7-2	TRBJ2-7	TRBD1	NA	CASSLRTGILYEQYF	TGTGCCAGCAGCTTACGGACAGGAATCCTCTACGAGCAGTACTTC
TRBV28	TRBJ2-7	TRBD1	NA	CATTGAYEQYF	TGTGCCACTACAGGGGCCTACGAGCAGTACTTC
TRBV7-3	TRBJ2-2	TRBD1	NA	CASSPRLTGPGPVAGELFF	TGTGCCAGCAGCCCCCGCCTGACAGGGCCCGGCCCGGTCGCCGGGGAGCTGTTTTTT
TRBV6-1	TRBJ2-7	TRBD2	once	CASALGGEPYEQYF	TGTGCCAGCGCCCTGGGGGGGGAACCTTACGAGCAGTACTTC
TRBV30	TRBJ2-3	NA	NA	CAWSSGSTDTQYF	TGTGCCTGGAGTAGCGGGAGCACAGATACGCAGTATTTT
TRBV4-2	TRBJ1-2	NA	NA	CASSQDRDYGYTF	TGTGCCAGCAGCCAAGACAGGGACTATGGCTACACCTTC
TRBV7-2	TRBJ2-3	NA	NA	CASSLFTDTQYF	TGTGCCAGCAGCTTGTTCACAGATACGCAGTATTTT
TRBV4-2	TRBJ2-2	NA	once	CASSLIRAGTGELFF	TGTGCCAGCAGCCTGATTCGGGCGGGAACCGGGGAGCTGTTTTTT
TRBV20-1	TRBJ2-3	NA	once	CSARLTDTQYF	TGCAGTGCTAGACTCACAGATACGCAGTATTTT
TRBV9	TRBJ2-3	NA	once	CASSVVGPETDTQYF	TGTGCCAGCAGCGTAGTGGGACCGGAGACAGATACGCAGTATTTT
TRBV6-5	TRBJ2-6	NA	NA	CASSYTPGAGANVLTF	TGTGCCAGCAGTTACACCCCAGGGGCTGGGGCCAACGTCCTGACTTTC
TRBV7-3	TRBJ2-5	NA	NA	CASSLTNQETQYF	TGTGCCAGCAGCTTAACAAACCAAGAGACCCAGTACTTC
TRBV7-2	TRBJ2-2	TRBD2	NA	CASSLFPPGGTNTGELFF	TGTGCCAGCAGCTTATTTCCCCCGGGGGGGACGAACACCGGGGAGCTGTTTTTT
TRBV19	TRBJ2-5	TRBD1	NA	CASSMIRGHETQYF	TGTGCCAGTAGTATGATCAGGGGGCATGAGACCCAGTACTTC
TRBV12-5	TRBJ2-7	NA	NA	CASGFSSPYRGLHEQYF	TGTGCTAGTGGTTTTTCTAGCCCCTATCGGGGGCTCCACGAGCAGTACTTC
TRBV4-3	TRBJ1-1	NA	NA	CASSQEPTANTEAFF	TGCGCCAGCAGCCAAGAGCCAACAGCGAACACTGAAGCTTTCTTT
TRBV4-2	TRBJ2-7	TRBD1	NA	CASSQGTGTPGDEQYF	TGTGCCAGCAGCCAAGGGACAGGTACGCCTGGGGACGAGCAGTACTTC
TRBV9	TRBJ2-6	TRBD1	NA	CASSDRGGANVLTF	TGTGCCAGCAGCGACAGGGGTGGGGCCAACGTCCTGACTTTC
TRBV7-2	TRBJ1-5	NA	NA	CASSLVLAGNQPQHF	TGTGCCAGCAGCTTAGTGTTGGCAGGCAATCAGCCCCAGCATTTT
TRBV28	TRBJ2-3	NA	NA	CASSLLEGLGGTDTQYF	TGTGCCAGCAGTTTATTAGAGGGACTGGGCGGCACAGATACGCAGTATTTT
TRBV5-4	TRBJ2-3	TRBD1	NA	CASKLRQGAEDTQYF	TGTGCCAGCAAGTTACGACAGGGGGCCGAAGATACGCAGTATTTT
TRBV27	TRBJ2-5	NA	NA	CASRRQGQETQYF	TGTGCCAGCCGGCGTCAGGGCCAAGAGACCCAGTACTTC
TRBV20-1	TRBJ1-2	NA	NA	CSAEGYYGYTF	TGCAGTGCCGAAGGGTATTATGGCTACACCTTC
TRBV9	TRBJ2-5	TRBD1	once	CASSPREQGAKTQYF	TGTGCCAGCAGCCCCCGCGAACAGGGGGCGAAGACCCAGTACTTC
TRBV5-1	TRBJ1-1	TRBD1	NA	CASSPSTGGSTEAFF	TGCGCCAGCAGCCCCTCGACAGGGGGGAGTACTGAAGCTTTCTTT
TRBV19	TRBJ2-1	NA	NA	CASSIATENEQFF	TGTGCCAGTAGTATAGCGACAGAAAATGAGCAGTTCTTC
TRBV2	TRBJ2-1	NA	NA	CASSLYNEQFF	TGTGCCAGCAGTTTGTACAATGAGCAGTTCTTC
TRBV18	TRBJ2-2	NA	NA	CASSRHESGANTGELFF	TGTGCCAGCTCACGCCACGAATCAGGAGCGAACACCGGGGAGCTGTTTTTT
TRBV7-4	TRBJ2-3	TRBD1	once	CASSLRHRGPTDTQYF	TGTGCCAGCAGCTTACGACACAGGGGGCCCACAGATACGCAGTATTTT
TRBV19	TRBJ2-6	TRBD1	NA	CASRQGAGANVLTF	TGTGCCAGTAGACAGGGGGCTGGGGCCAACGTCCTGACTTTC
TRBV7-2	TRBJ2-7	NA	NA	CASSQDRITYEQYF	TGTGCCAGCAGCCAAGACAGGATTACCTACGAGCAGTACTTC
TRBV7-2	TRBJ2-7	TRBD1	once	CASSLGTGGEQYF	TGTGCCAGCAGCTTAGGGACAGGGGGCGAGCAGTACTTC
TRBV6-1	TRBJ2-3	TRBD2	NA	CASSISGRDTDTQYF	TGTGCCAGCAGCATAAGCGGGAGAGACACAGATACGCAGTATTTT
TRBV5-1	TRBJ2-2	NA	NA	CASSLDAGSNTGELFF	TGCGCCAGCAGCTTGGATGCAGGTTCGAACACCGGGGAGCTGTTTTTT
TRBV10-1	TRBJ2-3	TRBD2	NA	CASSHMTSGNTDTQYF	TGCGCCAGCAGTCATATGACTAGCGGGAACACAGATACGCAGTATTTT
TRBV7-8	TRBJ2-5	TRBD2	NA	CASSSAGTRRRQTQYF	TGTGCCAGCAGCTCCGCCGGGACTAGGAGGAGGCAGACCCAGTACTTC
TRBV18	TRBJ2-3	NA	NA	CASSARGLDHLDTQYF	TGTGCCAGCTCAGCCCGGGGGCTAGATCATCTAGATACGCAGTATTTT
TRBV7-2	TRBJ2-3	NA	NA	CASSLSYRTDTQYF	TGTGCCAGCAGCTTATCCTATCGCACAGATACGCAGTATTTT
TRBV27	TRBJ2-6	NA	NA	CASSLGGFPGANVLTF	TGTGCCAGCAGTTTAGGAGGGTTCCCTGGGGCCAACGTCCTGACTTTC